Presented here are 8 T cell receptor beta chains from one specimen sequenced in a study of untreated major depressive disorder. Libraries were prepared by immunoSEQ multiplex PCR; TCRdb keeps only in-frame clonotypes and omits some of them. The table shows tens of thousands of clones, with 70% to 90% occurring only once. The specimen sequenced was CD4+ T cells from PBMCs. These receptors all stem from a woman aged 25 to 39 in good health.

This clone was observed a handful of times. CDR3 DNA: TGCGCCAGCAGCTTGGAGGACGGGGGTAACTATGGCTACACCTTC. Translated: CASSLEDGGNYGYTF. The chain recombines TRBV5-1 with TRBJ1-2, with D possibly matching TRBD1 (5 bases). CDR1 and CDR2 from the germline V gene are SGHRS and YFSETQ. Trimming removed 0 bases at V and 1 base at J, with 10 bases between. CDR3 size: 15 residues.

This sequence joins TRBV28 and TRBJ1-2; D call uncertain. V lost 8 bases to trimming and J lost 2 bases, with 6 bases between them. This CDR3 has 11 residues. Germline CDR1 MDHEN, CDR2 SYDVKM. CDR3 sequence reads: CASGGNYGYTF. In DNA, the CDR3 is TGTGCCAGCGGTGGGAACTATGGCTACACCTTC.

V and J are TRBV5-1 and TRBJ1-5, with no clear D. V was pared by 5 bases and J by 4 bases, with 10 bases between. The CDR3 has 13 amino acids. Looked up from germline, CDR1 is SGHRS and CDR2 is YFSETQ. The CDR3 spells CASRLSPNQPQHF. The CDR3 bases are TGCGCCAGCAGATTATCACCTAATCAGCCCCAGCATTTT.

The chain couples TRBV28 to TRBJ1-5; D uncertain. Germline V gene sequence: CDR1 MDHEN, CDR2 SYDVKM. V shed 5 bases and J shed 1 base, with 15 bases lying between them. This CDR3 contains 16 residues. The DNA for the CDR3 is TGTGCCAGCAGTCTCCTCCCTAAAGGAAGCAATCAGCCCCAGCATTTT. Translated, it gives CASSLLPKGSNQPQHF.

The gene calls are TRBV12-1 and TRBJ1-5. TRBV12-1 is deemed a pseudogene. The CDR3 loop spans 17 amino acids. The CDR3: CASSAPEGLGPDQPQHF. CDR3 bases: TGTGCCAGCAGCGCCCCTGAGGGTCTGGGACCCGATCAGCCCCAGCATTTT.

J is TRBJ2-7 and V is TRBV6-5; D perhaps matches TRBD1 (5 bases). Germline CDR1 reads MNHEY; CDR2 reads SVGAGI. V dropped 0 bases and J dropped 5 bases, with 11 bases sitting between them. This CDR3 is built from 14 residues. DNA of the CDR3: TGTGCCAGCAGTTACTCGCAGGGCGATGACGAGCAGTACTTC. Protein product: CASSYSQGDDEQYF.

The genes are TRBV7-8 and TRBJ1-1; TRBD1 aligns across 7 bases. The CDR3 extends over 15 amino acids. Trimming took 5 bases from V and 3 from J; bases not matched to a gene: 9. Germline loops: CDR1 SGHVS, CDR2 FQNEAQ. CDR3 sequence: CASSPLTGIDTEAFF. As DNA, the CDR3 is TGTGCCAGCAGCCCCCTGACAGGGATAGACACTGAAGCTTTCTTT.

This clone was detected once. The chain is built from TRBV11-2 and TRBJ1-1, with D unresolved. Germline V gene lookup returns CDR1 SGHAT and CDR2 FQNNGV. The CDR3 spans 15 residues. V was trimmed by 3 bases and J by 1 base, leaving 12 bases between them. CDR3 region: CASSLARTPNTEAFF. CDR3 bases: TGTGCCAGCAGCTTGGCGCGTACGCCGAACACTGAAGCTTTCTTT.